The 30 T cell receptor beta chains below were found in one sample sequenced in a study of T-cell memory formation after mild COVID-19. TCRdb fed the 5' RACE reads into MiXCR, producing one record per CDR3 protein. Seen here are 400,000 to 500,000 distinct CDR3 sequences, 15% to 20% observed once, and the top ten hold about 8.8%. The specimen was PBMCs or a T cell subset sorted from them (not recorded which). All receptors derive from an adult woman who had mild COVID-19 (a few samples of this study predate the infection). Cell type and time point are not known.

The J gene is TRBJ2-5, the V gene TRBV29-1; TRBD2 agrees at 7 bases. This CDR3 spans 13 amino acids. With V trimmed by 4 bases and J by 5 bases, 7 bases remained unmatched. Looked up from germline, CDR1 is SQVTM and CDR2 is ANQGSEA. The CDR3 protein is CSVAFLGGETQYF. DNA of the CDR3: TGCAGCGTTGCCTTCCTCGGGGGGGAGACCCAGTACTTC.

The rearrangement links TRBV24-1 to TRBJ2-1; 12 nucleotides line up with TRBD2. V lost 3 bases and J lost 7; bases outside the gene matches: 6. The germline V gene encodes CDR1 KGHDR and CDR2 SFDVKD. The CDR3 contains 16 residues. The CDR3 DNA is TGTGCCACCAGTGATCTGACTAGCGGGAGTCGTAATGAGCAGTTCTTC. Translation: CATSDLTSGSRNEQFF.

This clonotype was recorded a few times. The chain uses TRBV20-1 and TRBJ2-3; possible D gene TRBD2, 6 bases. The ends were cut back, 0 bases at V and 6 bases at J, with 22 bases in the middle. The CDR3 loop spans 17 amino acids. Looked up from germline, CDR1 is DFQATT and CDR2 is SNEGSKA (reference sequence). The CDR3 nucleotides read TGCAGTGCTAGAGAGACCGGGGCGCTGAGGGAGGCGGATACGCAGTATTTT. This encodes CSARETGALREADTQYF.

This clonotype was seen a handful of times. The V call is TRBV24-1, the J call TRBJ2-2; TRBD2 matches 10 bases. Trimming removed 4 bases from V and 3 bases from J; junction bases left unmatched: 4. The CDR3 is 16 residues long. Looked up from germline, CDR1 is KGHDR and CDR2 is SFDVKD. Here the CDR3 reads CATSDTSGTYTGELFF. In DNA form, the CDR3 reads TGTGCCACCAGTGACACTAGCGGGACCTACACCGGGGAGCTGTTTTTT.

CDR3 loop: CASRIQGAPPQPQHF. CDR3 DNA: TGTGCCAGCAGGATACAGGGGGCCCCCCCCCAGCCCCAGCATTTT. The V and J genes are TRBV12-3 or TRBV12-4 and TRBJ1-5; 9 bases are a match to TRBD1. With 6 bases clipped from V and 7 bases from J, the junction kept 10 bases outside the gene matches. The CDR3 runs 15 residues.

The CDR3 DNA reads as TGTGCCTGGAGACGTTATGGGTCAAGAAATGAGCAGTTCTTC. Translating it yields CAWRRYGSRNEQFF. The V call is TRBV30, the J call TRBJ2-1; D uncertain. V was trimmed by 3 bases and J by 7 bases, leaving 16 bases between them. Germline V CDR1 and CDR2: GTSNPN, SVGIG (reference sequence). The CDR3 runs to 14 residues.

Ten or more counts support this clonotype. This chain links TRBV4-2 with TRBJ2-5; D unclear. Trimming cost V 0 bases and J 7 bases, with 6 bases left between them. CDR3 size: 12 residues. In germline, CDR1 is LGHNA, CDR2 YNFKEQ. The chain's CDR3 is CASSQDAATQYF. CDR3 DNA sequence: TGTGCCAGCAGCCAAGATGCGGCGACCCAGTACTTC.

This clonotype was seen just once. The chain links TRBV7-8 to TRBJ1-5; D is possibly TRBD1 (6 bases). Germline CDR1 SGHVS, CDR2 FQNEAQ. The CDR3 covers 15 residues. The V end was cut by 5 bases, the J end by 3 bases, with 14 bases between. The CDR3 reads CASSPWTVNNQPQHF. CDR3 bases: TGTGCCAGCAGCCCGTGGACAGTGAACAATCAGCCCCAGCATTTT.

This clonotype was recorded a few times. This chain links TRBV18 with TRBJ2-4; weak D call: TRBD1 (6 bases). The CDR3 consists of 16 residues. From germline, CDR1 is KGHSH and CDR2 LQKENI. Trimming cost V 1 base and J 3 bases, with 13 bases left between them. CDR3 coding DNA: TGTGCCAGCTCACCACGGCAGGGGAACGGCAAAAACATTCAGTACTTC. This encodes CASSPRQGNGKNIQYF.

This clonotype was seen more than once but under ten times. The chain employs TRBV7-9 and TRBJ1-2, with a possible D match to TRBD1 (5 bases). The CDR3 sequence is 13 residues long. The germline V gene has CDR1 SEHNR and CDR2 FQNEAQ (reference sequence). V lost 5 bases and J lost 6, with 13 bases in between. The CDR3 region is CASSLTGLDGYTF. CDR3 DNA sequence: TGTGCCAGCAGCCTAACGGGGCTGGATGGCTACACCTTC. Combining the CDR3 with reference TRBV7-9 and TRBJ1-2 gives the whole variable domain DTGVSQNPRHKITKRGQNVTFRCDPISEHNRLYWYRQTLGQGPEFLTYFQNEAQLEKSRLLSDRFSAERPKGSFSTLEIQRTEQGDSAMYLCASSLTGLDGYTFGSGTRLTVV.

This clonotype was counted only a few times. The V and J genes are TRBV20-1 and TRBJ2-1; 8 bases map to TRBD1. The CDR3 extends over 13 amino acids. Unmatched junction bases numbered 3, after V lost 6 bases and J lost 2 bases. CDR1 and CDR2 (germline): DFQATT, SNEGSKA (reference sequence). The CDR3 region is CSADRGTYNEQFF. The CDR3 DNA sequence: TGCAGTGCCGACAGGGGTACCTACAATGAGCAGTTCTTC.

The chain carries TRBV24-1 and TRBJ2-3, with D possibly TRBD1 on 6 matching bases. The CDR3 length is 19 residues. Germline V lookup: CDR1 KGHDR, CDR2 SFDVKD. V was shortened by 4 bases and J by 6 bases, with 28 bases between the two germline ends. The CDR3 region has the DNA TGTGCCACCAGTGACTCCCCGTTAGGCTGGCAGGGGAGCAGGGATACGCAGTATTTT. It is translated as CATSDSPLGWQGSRDTQYF.

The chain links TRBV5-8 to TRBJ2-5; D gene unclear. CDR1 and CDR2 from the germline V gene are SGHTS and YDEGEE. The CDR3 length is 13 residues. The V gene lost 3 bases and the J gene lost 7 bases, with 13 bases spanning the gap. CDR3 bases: TGTGCCAGCAGCTGGGCTGGCCCGGGGACCCAGTACTTC. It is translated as CASSWAGPGTQYF. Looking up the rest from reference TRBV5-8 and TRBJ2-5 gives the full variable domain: EAGVTQSPTHLIKTRGQQATLRCSPISGHTSVYWYQQALGLGLQFLLWYDEGEERNRGNFPPRFSGRQFPNYSSELNVNALELEDSALYLCASSWAGPGTQYFGPGTRLLVL.

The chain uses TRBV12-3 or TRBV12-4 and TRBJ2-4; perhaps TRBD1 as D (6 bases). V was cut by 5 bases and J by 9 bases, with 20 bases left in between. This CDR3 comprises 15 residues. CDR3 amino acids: CASSRGGSRMVIQYF. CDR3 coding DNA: TGTGCCAGCAGTCGAGGGGGAAGCAGGATGGTCATTCAGTACTTC.

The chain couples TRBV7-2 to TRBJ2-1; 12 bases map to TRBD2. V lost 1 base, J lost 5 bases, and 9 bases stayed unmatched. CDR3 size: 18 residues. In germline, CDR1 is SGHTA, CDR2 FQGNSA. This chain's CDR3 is CASSLVASGRAGNNEQFF. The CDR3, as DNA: TGTGCCAGCAGCTTAGTGGCTAGCGGGAGGGCCGGGAACAATGAGCAGTTCTTC.

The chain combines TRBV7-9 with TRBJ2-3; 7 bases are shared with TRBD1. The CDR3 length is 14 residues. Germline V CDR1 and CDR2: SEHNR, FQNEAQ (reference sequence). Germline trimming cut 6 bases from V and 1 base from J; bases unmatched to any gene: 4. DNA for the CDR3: TGTGCCAGCAGGAACCAGGGGGGCACAGATACGCAGTATTTT. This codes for CASRNQGGTDTQYF.

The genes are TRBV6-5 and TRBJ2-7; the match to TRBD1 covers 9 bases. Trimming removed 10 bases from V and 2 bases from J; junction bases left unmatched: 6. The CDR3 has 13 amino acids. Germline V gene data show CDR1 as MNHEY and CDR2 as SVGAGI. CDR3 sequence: CATGRDRAYEQYF. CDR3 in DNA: TGTGCCACCGGTCGGGACAGGGCCTACGAGCAGTACTTC.

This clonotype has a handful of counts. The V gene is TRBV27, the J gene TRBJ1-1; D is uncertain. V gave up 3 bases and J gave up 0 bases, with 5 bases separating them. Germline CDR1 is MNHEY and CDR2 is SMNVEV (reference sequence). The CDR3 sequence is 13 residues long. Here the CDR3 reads CASSFDVNTEAFF. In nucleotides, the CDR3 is TGTGCCAGCAGTTTTGACGTGAACACTGAAGCTTTCTTT.

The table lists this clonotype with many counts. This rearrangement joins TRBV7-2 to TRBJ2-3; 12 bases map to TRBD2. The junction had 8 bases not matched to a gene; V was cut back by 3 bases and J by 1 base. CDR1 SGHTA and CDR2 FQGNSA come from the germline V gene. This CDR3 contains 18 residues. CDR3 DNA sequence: TGTGCCAGCAGCTTCCTAGCGGGAGGGCCGGTGGGCACAGATACGCAGTATTTT. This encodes CASSFLAGGPVGTDTQYF.

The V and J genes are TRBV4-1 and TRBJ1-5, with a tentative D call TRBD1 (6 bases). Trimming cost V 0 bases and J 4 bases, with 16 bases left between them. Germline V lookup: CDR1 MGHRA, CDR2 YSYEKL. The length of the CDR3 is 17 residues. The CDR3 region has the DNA TGCGCCAGCAGCCAAGATAGGGGGGGCCGGGGGAATCAGCCCCAGCATTTT. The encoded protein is CASSQDRGGRGNQPQHF.

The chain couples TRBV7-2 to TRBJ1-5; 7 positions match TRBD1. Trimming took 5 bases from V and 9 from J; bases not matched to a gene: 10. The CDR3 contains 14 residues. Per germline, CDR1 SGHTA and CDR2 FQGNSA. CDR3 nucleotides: TGTGCCAGCAGCCCAAGGGACAGACCCTCGCCCCAGCATTTT. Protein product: CASSPRDRPSPQHF.

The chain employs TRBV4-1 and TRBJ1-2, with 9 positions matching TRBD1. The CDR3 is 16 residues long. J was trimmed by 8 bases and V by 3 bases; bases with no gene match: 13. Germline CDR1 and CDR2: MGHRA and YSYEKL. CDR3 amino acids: CASSHGPGQGIGGYTF. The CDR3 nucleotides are TGCGCCAGCAGCCACGGCCCGGGACAGGGAATAGGCGGCTACACCTTC.

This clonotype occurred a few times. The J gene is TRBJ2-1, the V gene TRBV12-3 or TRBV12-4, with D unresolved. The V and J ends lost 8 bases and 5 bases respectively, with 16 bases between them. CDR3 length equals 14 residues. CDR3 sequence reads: CASWAAPQDNEQFF. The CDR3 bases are TGTGCCAGCTGGGCGGCCCCCCAGGACAATGAGCAGTTCTTC.

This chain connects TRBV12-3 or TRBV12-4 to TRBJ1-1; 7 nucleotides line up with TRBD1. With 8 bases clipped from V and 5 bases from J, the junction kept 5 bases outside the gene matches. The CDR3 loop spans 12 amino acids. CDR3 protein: CASQGVGTEAFF. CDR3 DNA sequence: TGTGCCAGCCAGGGGGTTGGGACTGAAGCTTTCTTT.

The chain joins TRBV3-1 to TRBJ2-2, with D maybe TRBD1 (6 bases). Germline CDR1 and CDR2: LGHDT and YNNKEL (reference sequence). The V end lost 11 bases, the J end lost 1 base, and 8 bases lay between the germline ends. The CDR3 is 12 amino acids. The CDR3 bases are TGTGCCGTAGGGGGGAACACCGGGGAGCTGTTTTTT. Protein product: CAVGGNTGELFF.

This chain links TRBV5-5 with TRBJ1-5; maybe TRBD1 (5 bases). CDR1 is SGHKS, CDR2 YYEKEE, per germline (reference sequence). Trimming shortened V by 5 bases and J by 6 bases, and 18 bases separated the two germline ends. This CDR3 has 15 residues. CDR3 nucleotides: TGTGCCAGCAGTGGGCAAGCGGCTGGGGGTCAGCCCCAGCATTTT. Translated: CASSGQAAGGQPQHF.

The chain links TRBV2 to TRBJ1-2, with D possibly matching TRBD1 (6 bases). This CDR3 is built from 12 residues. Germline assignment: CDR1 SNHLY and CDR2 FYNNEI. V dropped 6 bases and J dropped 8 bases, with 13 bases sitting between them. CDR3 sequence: CASSGQLMGYTF. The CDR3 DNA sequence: TGTGCCAGCAGCGGACAGCTTATGGGCTACACCTTC.

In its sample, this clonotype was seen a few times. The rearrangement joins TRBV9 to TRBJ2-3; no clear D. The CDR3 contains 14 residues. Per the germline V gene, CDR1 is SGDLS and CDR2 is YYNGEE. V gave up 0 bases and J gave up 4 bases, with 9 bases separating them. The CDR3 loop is CASSVGWASDTQYF. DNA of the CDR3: TGTGCCAGCAGCGTAGGATGGGCCTCAGATACGCAGTATTTT.

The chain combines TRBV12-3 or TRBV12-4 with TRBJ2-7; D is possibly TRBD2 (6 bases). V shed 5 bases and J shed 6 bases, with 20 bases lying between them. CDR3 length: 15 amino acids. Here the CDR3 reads CASSPRALVGGEQYF. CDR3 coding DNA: TGTGCCAGCAGTCCCCGAGCCCTCGTCGGGGGCGAGCAGTACTTC.

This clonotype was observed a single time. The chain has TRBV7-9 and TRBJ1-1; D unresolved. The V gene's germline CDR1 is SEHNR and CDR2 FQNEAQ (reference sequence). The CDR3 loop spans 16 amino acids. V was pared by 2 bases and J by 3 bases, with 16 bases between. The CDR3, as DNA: TGTGCCAGCAGCTTAATCGGCAGACTCGGGGACACTGAAGCTTTCTTT. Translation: CASSLIGRLGDTEAFF.